The T cell receptor (beta chain) described here comes from a study of TIL therapy for anti-PD-1-resistant metastatic lung cancer. At the level of the study: Tumors were harvested before any PD-1/PD-L1 blockade.

This was the immunoSEQ v3 assay. Libraries were sequenced to 2 million to 2.5 million read pairs (survey) or roughly 4.5-6.5 million (deep). Sequencing used immunoSEQ multiplex PCR; TCRdb keeps in-frame clones, though not all of them. Of 35,000 or so clones in the sample, more than 60% were seen once. The CDR3 has 15 amino acids. Trimming left V 2 bases short and J 5 bases short, with 16 bases between. From germline, CDR1 is SEHNR and CDR2 FQNEAQ (reference sequence). Time point noted: pre-treatment sample, taken before nivolumab and TIL therapy. Stage 4 NSCLC adults joined between 2017 and January 2020.

This chain links TRBV7-9 with TRBJ2-7; a weak D match, TRBD1 (6 bases). The clonotype was recovered from a person between 25 and 79 years old with non-small cell lung cancer. The input for sequencing was blood, taken at baseline. The CDR3: CASSLSWGTGNEQYF. The CDR3 DNA reads TGTGCCAGCAGCTTAAGTTGGGGAACAGGGAACGAGCAGTACTTC.